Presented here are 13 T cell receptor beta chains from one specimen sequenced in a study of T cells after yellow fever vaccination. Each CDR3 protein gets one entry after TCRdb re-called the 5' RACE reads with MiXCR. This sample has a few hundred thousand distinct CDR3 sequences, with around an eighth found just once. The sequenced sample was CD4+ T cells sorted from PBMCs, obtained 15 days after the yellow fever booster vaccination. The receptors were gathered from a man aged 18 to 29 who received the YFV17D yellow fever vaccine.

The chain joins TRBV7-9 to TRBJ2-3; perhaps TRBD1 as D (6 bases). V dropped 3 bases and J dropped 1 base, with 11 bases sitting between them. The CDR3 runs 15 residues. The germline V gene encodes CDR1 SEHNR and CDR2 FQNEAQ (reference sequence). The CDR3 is CASSLTGQGTDTQYF. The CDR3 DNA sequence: TGTGCCAGCAGCTTGACAGGCCAAGGCACAGATACGCAGTATTTT.

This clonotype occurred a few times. The CDR3 DNA reads as TGTGCCAGCATAAGGGGGGCAGGGAACACCGGGGAGCTGTTTTTT. Amino acids: CASIRGAGNTGELFF. This sequence joins TRBV28 and TRBJ2-2; D may correspond to TRBD1 or TRBD2 (6 bases each). Germline V gives CDR1 MDHEN, CDR2 SYDVKM. This CDR3 has 15 amino acids. V gave up 7 bases and J gave up 1 base, with 13 bases separating them.

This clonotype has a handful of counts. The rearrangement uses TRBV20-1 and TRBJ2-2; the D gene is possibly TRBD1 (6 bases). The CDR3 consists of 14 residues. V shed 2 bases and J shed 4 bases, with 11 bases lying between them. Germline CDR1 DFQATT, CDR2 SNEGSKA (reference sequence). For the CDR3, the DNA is TGCAGTGCTAGAAAGGACAGATTCACCGGGGAGCTGTTTTTT. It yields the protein CSARKDRFTGELFF.

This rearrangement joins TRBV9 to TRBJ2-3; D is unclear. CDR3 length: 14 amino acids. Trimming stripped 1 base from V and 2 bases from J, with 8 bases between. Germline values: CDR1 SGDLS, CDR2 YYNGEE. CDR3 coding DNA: TGTGCCAGCAGCGTACAAGATCCCACAGATACGCAGTATTTT. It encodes CASSVQDPTDTQYF. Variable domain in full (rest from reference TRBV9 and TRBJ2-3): DSGVTQTPKHLITATGQRVTLRCSPRSGDLSVYWYQQSLDQGLQFLIQYYNGEERAKGNILERFSAQQFPDLHSELNLSSLELGDSALYFCASSVQDPTDTQYFGPGTRLTVL.

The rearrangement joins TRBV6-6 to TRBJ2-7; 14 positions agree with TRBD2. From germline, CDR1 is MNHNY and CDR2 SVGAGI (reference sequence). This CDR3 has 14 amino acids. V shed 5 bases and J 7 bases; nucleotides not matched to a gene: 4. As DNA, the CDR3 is TGTGCCAGCAGTACCGGGACTAGCGGGGGAGAGCAGTACGTC. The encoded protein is CASSTGTSGGEQYV.

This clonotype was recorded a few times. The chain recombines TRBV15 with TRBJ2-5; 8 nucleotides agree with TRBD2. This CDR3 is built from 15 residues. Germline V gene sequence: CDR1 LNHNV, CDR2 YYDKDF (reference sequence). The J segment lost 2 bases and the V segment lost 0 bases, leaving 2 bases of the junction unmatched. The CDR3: CATSRDRGGQETQYF. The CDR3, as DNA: TGTGCCACCAGCAGAGATCGGGGGGGGCAAGAGACCCAGTACTTC.

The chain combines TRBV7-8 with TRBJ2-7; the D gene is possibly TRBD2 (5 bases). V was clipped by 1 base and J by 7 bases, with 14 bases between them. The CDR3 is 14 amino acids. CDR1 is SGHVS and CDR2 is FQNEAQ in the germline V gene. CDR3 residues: CASSLDGGLREQYV. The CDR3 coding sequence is TGTGCCAGCAGCTTAGATGGAGGTCTTAGGGAGCAGTACGTC.

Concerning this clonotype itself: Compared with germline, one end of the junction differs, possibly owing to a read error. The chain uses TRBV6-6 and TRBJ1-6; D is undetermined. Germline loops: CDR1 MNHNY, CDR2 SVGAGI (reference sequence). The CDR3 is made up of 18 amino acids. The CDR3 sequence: CASSYSTSPPSFNSPLHF. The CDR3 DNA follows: TGTGCCAGCAGTTATTCGACTTCACCCCCTTCCTTTAATTCACCCCTCCACTTT.

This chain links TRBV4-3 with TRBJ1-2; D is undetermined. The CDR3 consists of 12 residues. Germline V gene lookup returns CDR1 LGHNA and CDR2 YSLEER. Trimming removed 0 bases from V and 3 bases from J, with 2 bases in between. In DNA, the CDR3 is TGCGCCAGCAGCCAAGATCACTATGGCTACACCTTC. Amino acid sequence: CASSQDHYGYTF.

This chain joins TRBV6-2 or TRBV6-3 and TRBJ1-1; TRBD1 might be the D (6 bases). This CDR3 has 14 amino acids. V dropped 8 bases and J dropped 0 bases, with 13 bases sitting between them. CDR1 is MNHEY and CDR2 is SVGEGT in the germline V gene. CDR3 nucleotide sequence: TGTGCCAGCGGGACATATAGTATGAACACTGAAGCTTTCTTT. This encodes CASGTYSMNTEAFF.

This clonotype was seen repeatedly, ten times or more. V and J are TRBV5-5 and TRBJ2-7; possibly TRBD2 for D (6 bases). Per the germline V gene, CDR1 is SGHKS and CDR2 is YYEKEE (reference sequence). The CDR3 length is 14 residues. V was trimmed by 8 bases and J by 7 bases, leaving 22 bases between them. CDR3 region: CASALVGGSREQYF. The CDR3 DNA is TGTGCCAGTGCTCTTGTGGGGGGATCGCGGGAGCAGTACTTC.

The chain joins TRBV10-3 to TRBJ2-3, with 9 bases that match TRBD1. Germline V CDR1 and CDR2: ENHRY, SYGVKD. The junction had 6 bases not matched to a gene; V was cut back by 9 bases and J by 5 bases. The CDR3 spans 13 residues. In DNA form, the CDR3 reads TGTGCCATTCGGACAGGGGAGATAGATACGCAGTATTTT. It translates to CAIRTGEIDTQYF.

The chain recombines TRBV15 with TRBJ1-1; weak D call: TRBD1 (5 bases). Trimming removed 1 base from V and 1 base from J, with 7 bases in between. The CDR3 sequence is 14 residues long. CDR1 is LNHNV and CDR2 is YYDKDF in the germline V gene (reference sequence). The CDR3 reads CATSRGRANTEAFF. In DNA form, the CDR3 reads TGTGCCACCAGCAGAGGCAGGGCGAACACTGAAGCTTTCTTT.